This record looks at one T cell receptor (beta chain) sequence and its context. Unique molecular identifiers were used in preparing the TCRbeta library. TCRdb independently ran MiXCR on the PCR reads; one entry per CDR3 protein. Altogether 350,000 to 400,000 distinct CDR3 sequences are present, roughly 20% being singletons, with the ten largest covering approximately 3.9%. The data derive from a study of T-cell reconstitution after alpha-beta-depleted transplantation in children. There are 15 residues in the CDR3. Germline V gene sequence: CDR1 SGHTA, CDR2 FQGNSA. The junction had 13 bases not matched to a gene; V was cut back by 7 bases and J by 8 bases.

This TCR was recovered from a human donor who donated a stem cell graft to a child with acute myeloid leukemia. Source: PBMCs from the stem cell graft donor, taken from the stem cell graft. The J gene is TRBJ2-1, the V gene TRBV7-2; TRBD2 matches 8 bases. The CDR3 is CASIPGAGGKYEQFF. The DNA of the CDR3 is TGTGCCAGCATTCCGGGGGCGGGAGGAAAATATGAGCAGTTCTTC. Using reference TRBV7-2 and TRBJ2-1 for the parts outside the CDR3, the full variable domain is GAGVSQSPSNKVTEKGKDVELRCDPISGHTALYWYRQSLGQGLEFLIYFQGNSAPDKSGLPSDRFSAERTGGSVSTLTIQRTQQEDSAVYLCASIPGAGGKYEQFFGPGTRLTVL.